This T cell receptor (beta chain) was sequenced in a study of blood T cell repertoires in COVID-19. Study-wide context: Specimens from acute and convalescent COVID-19 originated in the United States, Italy and Spain. T cells, B-cell-depleted T cells, or PBMCs provided the cDNA or gDNA that served as material.

The repertoire was sequenced with immunoSEQ multiplex PCR; TCRdb's copy has only in-frame clones and lacks some. The table includes approximately 86,000 clones, around 89% detected once. The CDR3 sequence is 18 residues long. The V end was cut by 1 base, the J end by 0 bases, with 13 bases between. Germline CDR1 reads LGHDT; CDR2 reads YNNKEL (reference sequence). This TCR derives from a man in his forties or fifties with acute or convalescent COVID-19. The sample consisted of peripheral blood. The gene calls are TRBV3-1 (or the pseudogene TRBV3-2) and TRBJ1-6; TRBD1 is a possible D gene (6 bases). This CDR3 reads CASSQAGQLPSYNSPLHF. CDR3 DNA sequence: TGTGCCAGCAGCCAAGCCGGACAGCTCCCCTCCTATAATTCACCCCTCCACTTT.